This T cell receptor beta chain stems from a study of blood T cell repertoires in COVID-19. At the level of the study: PBMCs, B-cell-depleted T cells, or T cells were the source of the cDNA or gDNA that made up the material.

Data came from immunoSEQ multiplex PCR; TCRdb stores just in-frame clones and leaves some out. The table has approximately 190,000 clones, roughly four fifths seen once; the top ten hold under 7.5%. The length of the CDR3 is 14 residues. The V gene's germline CDR1 is ENHRY and CDR2 SYGVKD. The germline V and J ends were trimmed by 7 bases and 1 base, with 10 bases remaining between them. The material sequenced was peripheral blood. The sequence came from a woman aged 40 to 50 with acute or convalescent COVID-19. This chain joins TRBV10-3 and TRBJ2-2; possibly TRBD1 for D (6 bases). The CDR3 reads CAINGQQNTGELFF. CDR3 sequence (DNA): TGTGCCATCAATGGACAGCAGAACACCGGGGAGCTGTTTTTT.